This T cell receptor beta chain was identified during a study of cytotoxic CD8 clonotypes in ibrutinib-treated CLL. On the study more broadly: There were, on average, about 250,000 productive templates and around 94,000 productive rearrangements per sample.

The CDR3 length is 15 residues. Germline V gene data show CDR1 as SGDLS and CDR2 as YYNGEE. V was clipped by 0 bases and J by 9 bases, with 16 bases between them. Repertoires were generated with immunoSEQ multiplex PCR, while TCRdb's copy carries only in-frame clones and drops some. Of approximately 280,000 clones listed, less than 85% are singletons. This specimen was PBMCs, taken at disease progression, from a patient treated with ibrutinib. V and J are TRBV9 and TRBJ1-3; no clear D gene. This clonotype was obtained from a human donor with chronic lymphocytic leukemia. CDR3 amino acids: CASSVAGLGVGTIYF. Written as DNA, the CDR3 is TGTGCCAGCAGCGTAGCCGGGCTGGGTGTGGGCACCATATATTTT.